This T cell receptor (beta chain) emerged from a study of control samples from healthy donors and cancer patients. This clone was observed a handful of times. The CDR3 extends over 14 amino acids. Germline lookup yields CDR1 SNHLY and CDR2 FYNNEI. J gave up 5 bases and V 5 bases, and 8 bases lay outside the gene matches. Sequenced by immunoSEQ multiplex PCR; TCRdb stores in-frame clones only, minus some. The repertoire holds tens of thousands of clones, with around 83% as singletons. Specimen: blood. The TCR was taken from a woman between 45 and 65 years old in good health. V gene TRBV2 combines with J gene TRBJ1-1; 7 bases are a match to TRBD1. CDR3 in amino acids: CASSNGQVDTEAFF. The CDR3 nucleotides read TGTGCCAGCAGTAACGGACAGGTCGATACTGAAGCTTTCTTT.